These 28 T cell receptor beta chains came from one sample sequenced in a study of T cells in women clearing cervical HPV infection. The assay was immunoSEQ multiplex PCR, and TCRdb's table has in-frame clones only and misses some. The sample spans some 20,000 clones; the ten largest clones claim more than 8%. The specimen sequenced was blood buffy coat. The receptors were sampled from a woman aged 18-70 years with a cervical HPV16 infection that either progressed to CIN3+ or cleared (not recorded which).

Notes on this clone: The read gets to within 3 residues of the CDR3 end, and the germline J gene fills in the rest. The chain recombines TRBV11-2 with TRBJ2-7; D possibly corresponds to TRBD1 (5 bases). Trimming took 1 base from V and 3 from J, leaving 10 bases between them. This CDR3 is 14 amino acids long. Germline CDR1 and CDR2: SGHAT and FQNNGV. CDR3 DNA, as far as it was read: TGTGCCAGCAGCTTAGTAACAGGTCTCTACGAG. The encoded protein is CASSLVTGLYE. The whole CDR3 sequence reads CASSLVTGLYEQYF.

Concerning this clone: Read data end 3 residues before the CDR3 end; the end is taken from the germline J gene. This rearrangement joins TRBV27 to TRBJ2-7; 7 nucleotides agree with TRBD1. The CDR3 length is 15 residues. Trimming cost V 2 bases and J 0 bases; bases outside gene matches: 4. Germline CDR1 and CDR2: MNHEY and SMNVEV (reference sequence). Here the CDR3 reads CASSLKGQSSYEQYF. CDR3 DNA (partial): TGTGCCAGCAGTTTAAAGGGACAGAGCTCCTACGAG.

Turning to this clone: The read halts 3 residues ahead of the CDR3 end, with the missing end drawn from the germline J gene. This chain joins TRBV7-8 and TRBJ2-3, with TRBD2 matching 7 bases. Losses at the gene ends were 5 bases for V and 3 bases for J; bases not matched to a gene: 5. Germline CDR1 and CDR2: SGHVS and FQNEAQ. This CDR3 region has 14 residues. The covered CDR3 bases are TGTGCCAGCAGCCCGCGGGAGCGAACAGATACG. Translating it yields CASSPRERTDT. The full CDR3 protein is CASSPRERTDTQYF.

As to this clone: From the germline J gene comes the end of the CDR3, since the read stops 3 residues before it. The chain is built from TRBV20-1 and TRBJ2-1, with 7 bases fitting TRBD2. The CDR3 is 15 residues long. Unmatched junction bases numbered 6, after V lost 3 bases and J lost 1 base. In germline, CDR1 is DFQATT, CDR2 SNEGSKA (reference sequence). CDR3 DNA, as far as it was read: TGCAGTGCTAGGTACGCGGGAGAGTCCTACAATGAG. Translating it yields CSARYAGESYNE. The CDR3 reads in full as CSARYAGESYNEQFF.

Points on this clone: Read coverage stops 3 residues before the CDR3 terminus; the germline J gene supplies the remainder. The rearrangement links TRBV20-1 to TRBJ2-5; 10 bases align to TRBD2. This CDR3 contains 15 residues. In germline, CDR1 is DFQATT, CDR2 SNEGSKA (reference sequence). Losses at the gene ends were 5 bases for V and 1 base for J; bases not matched to a gene: 7. The CDR3 loop is CSAGGSGGFQETQYF. The sequenced part of the CDR3 DNA is TGCAGTGCTGGGGGTAGCGGGGGGTTCCAAGAGACC.

As concerns this clone: From the germline J gene comes the end of the CDR3, since the read stops 3 residues before it. The chain is built from TRBV5-1 and TRBJ2-7, with TRBD1 as a possible D gene (6 bases). V dropped 0 bases and J dropped 2 bases, with 12 bases sitting between them. This CDR3 contains 15 residues. Germline V CDR1 and CDR2: SGHRS, YFSETQ. The CDR3 sequence is CASSLAQGGPYEQYF. The sequenced part of the CDR3 DNA is TGCGCCAGCAGCTTGGCACAGGGTGGCCCCTACGAG. Supplemented by reference TRBV5-1 and TRBJ2-7, the full variable domain reads KAGVTQTPRYLIKTRGQQVTLSCSPISGHRSVSWYQQTPGQGLQFLFEYFSETQRNKGNFPGRFSGRQFSNSRSEMNVSTLELGDSALYLCASSLAQGGPYEQYFGPGTRLTVT.

Turning to this clone: The CDR3 goes on 3 residues after the read ends, and that part is filled in from the germline J gene. This rearrangement joins TRBV20-1 to TRBJ2-1; 8 bases match TRBD2. This CDR3 has 16 amino acids. CDR1 is DFQATT, CDR2 SNEGSKA, per germline (reference sequence). With 2 bases clipped from V and 3 bases from J, the junction kept 9 bases outside the gene matches. CDR3 region: CSARMSSGLLYNEQFF. The CDR3 bases that were read are TGCAGTGCTAGAATGTCTAGCGGGCTCCTCTACAATGAG.

As concerns this clone: The read terminates 3 residues ahead of where the CDR3 ends, so the germline J gene completes it. The chain employs TRBV7-6 and TRBJ2-2; 7 bases are a match to TRBD2. CDR3 size: 15 residues. V dropped 5 bases and J dropped 2; count of bases not matched to a gene: 5. CDR1 and CDR2 from the germline V gene are SGHVS and FNYEAQ. The CDR3 bases that were read are TGTGCCAGCAGCCTCCGACTAGCCAACACCGGGGAG. Translating gives CASSLRLANTGE. The full CDR3 protein reads CASSLRLANTGELFF.

In regard to this clone: Sequencing ends 3 residues short of the CDR3 end; the germline J gene provides the rest. This chain uses TRBV2 with TRBJ2-7; TRBD2 aligns across 7 bases. The J segment lost 4 bases and the V segment lost 2 bases, leaving 8 bases of the junction unmatched. CDR1 and CDR2 from the germline V gene are SNHLY and FYNNEI. This CDR3 contains 15 residues. The CDR3 DNA, read in part, is TGTGCCAGCAGTGAAATGGCGGGAGACACTTACGAG. This codes for CASSEMAGDTYE. The whole CDR3 protein reads CASSEMAGDTYEQYF.

Concerning this clone: The read finishes 3 residues shy of the CDR3 end, and the germline J gene is used to complete it. The chain couples TRBV9 to TRBJ1-3; the D gene is possibly TRBD1 (5 bases). Germline CDR1 is SGDLS and CDR2 is YYNGEE. V lost 3 bases and J 0 bases, leaving 10 bases between the germline ends. The CDR3 totals 15 residues. Partial CDR3 DNA: TGTGCCAGCAGCGAAGCAGGGAGCTCTGGAAACACC. This encodes CASSEAGSSGNT. The whole CDR3 sequence reads CASSEAGSSGNTIYF.

On this clone itself: The missing CDR3 end, 3 residues past where the read stops, is filled in from the germline J gene. This sequence joins TRBV7-3 and TRBJ2-6, with a weak D call TRBD1 (5 bases). Trimming took off 4 bases at V and 0 bases at J, with 13 bases between the two ends. CDR3 length: 17 amino acids. CDR1 and CDR2 from the germline V gene are SGHTA and FQGTGA. The chain's CDR3 is CASSYRSHYSGANVLTF. CDR3 DNA (partial): TGTGCCAGCAGCTACAGGTCCCACTACTCTGGGGCCAACGTC.

A word on this clone: The CDR3 extends 3 residues past the end of the read, so its final part is completed from the germline J gene. The V gene is TRBV19, the J gene TRBJ1-5; 8 positions agree with TRBD1. The CDR3 loop spans 15 amino acids. Germline V CDR1 and CDR2: LNHDA, SQIVND (reference sequence). With V trimmed by 6 bases and J by 4 bases, 8 bases remained unmatched. The CDR3 is CASRPDRGGNQPQHF. The sequenced CDR3 bases are TGTGCCAGTAGACCAGACAGGGGAGGGAATCAGCCC.

Worth noting for this clone: The sequenced fragment ends 3 residues before the CDR3 boundary, so the rest is inferred from the germline J gene. The chain combines TRBV6-2 or TRBV6-3 with TRBJ1-2; 7 nucleotides match TRBD1. The junction had 9 bases not matched to a gene; V was cut back by 6 bases and J by 5 bases. Germline V gives CDR1 MNHEY, CDR2 SVGEGT. The CDR3 has 14 residues. The CDR3 bases that were read are TGTGCCAGCAGCTCCGCGACAGGGTGGTATGGC. Protein product: CASSSATGWYG. The CDR3 in full is CASSSATGWYGYTF.

For this clone: At one end the junction does not follow the germline gene, possibly because of a read error. The read terminates 3 residues before the CDR3 end, so the remaining end is supplied by the germline J gene. The chain uses TRBV2 and TRBJ2-7; D remains unclear. Germline V gene sequence: CDR1 SNHLY, CDR2 FYNNEI. The CDR3 runs 13 residues. This chain's CDR3 is CASIETVSYEQYF. The part of the CDR3 DNA that was read is TGTGCCAGCATTGAAACTGTCTCCTACGAG. Using reference TRBV2 and TRBJ2-7 for the parts outside the CDR3, the full variable domain is EPEVTQTPSHQVTQMGQEVILRCVPISNHLYFYWYRQILGQKVEFLVSFYNNEISEKSEIFDDQFSVERPDGSNFTLKIRSTKLEDSAMYFCASIETVSYEQYFGPGTRLTVT.

As to this clone: The CDR3 goes on 3 residues after the read ends, and that part is filled in from the germline J gene. The rearrangement uses TRBV19 and TRBJ2-5; maybe TRBD2 (5 bases). Trimming shortened V by 4 bases and J by 5 bases, and 8 bases separated the two germline ends. The CDR3 sequence is 12 residues long. The germline gives CDR1 LNHDA, CDR2 SQIVND (reference sequence). The CDR3: CASSTGFETQYF. The sequenced CDR3 bases are TGTGCCAGTAGTACGGGGTTTGAGACC.

Note on this clone: The read gets to within 3 residues of the CDR3 end, and the germline J gene fills in the rest. The genes are TRBV6-2 or TRBV6-3 and TRBJ2-4, with 8 bases fitting TRBD1. CDR1 is MNHEY and CDR2 is SVGEGT in the germline V gene. This CDR3 is 14 amino acids long. The CDR3 bases that were read are TGTGCCAGCAAAGACGGACAGGGTCCCTATGGT. This codes for CASKDGQGPYG. The CDR3 reads in full as CASKDGQGPYGQYF.

Note on this clone: The read ends 3 residues early relative to the CDR3; the germline J gene fills the gap. The V call is TRBV2, the J call TRBJ1-4; D is uncertain. The CDR3 totals 13 residues. The germline V and J ends were trimmed by 7 bases and 7 bases, with 13 bases remaining between them. From germline, CDR1 is SNHLY and CDR2 FYNNEI. CDR3 loop: CASTRTRGEKLFF. CDR3 DNA (partial): TGTGCCAGCACTAGGACTCGGGGTGAAAAA.

In the case of this clone: The read is 3 residues too short to cover the CDR3 end, so that end is filled in from the germline J gene. V is TRBV5-1 and J is TRBJ1-2; TRBD1 matches 8 bases. V gave up 4 bases and J gave up 5 bases; unmatched junction bases: 4. This CDR3 comprises 13 residues. Germline V gene lookup returns CDR1 SGHRS and CDR2 YFSETQ. Incomplete CDR3 DNA: TGCGCCAGCAGCGTACAGGGGGGGTATGGC. Encoded protein: CASSVQGGYG. The full CDR3 sequence reads CASSVQGGYGYTF.

With regard to this clone: The read falls 3 residues short of the CDR3 end, and the missing part is taken from the germline J gene. The genes are TRBV13 and TRBJ1-1; D ambiguous. Deletions cut 1 base from V and 5 bases from J, with 11 bases between. This CDR3 is 14 amino acids long. Germline V gene lookup returns CDR1 PRHDT and CDR2 FYEKMQ (reference sequence). The CDR3: CASSLARKDTEAFF. CDR3 DNA, as far as it was read: TGTGCCAGCAGCTTAGCCAGGAAGGATACTGAA. The variable domain in full, with the rest retrieved from reference TRBV13 and TRBJ1-1, is AAGVIQSPRHLIKEKRETATLKCYPIPRHDTVYWYQQGPGQDPQFLISFYEKMQSDKGSIPDRFSAQQFSDYHSELNMSSLELGDSALYFCASSLARKDTEAFFGQGTRLTVV.

With regard to this clone: The read ends 3 residues early relative to the CDR3; the germline J gene fills the gap. This chain joins TRBV19 and TRBJ2-1; 12 bases are shared with TRBD2. CDR3 length equals 17 residues. The V and J ends lost 0 bases and 9 bases, in that order; junction bases with no gene match: 9. Germline V gene data show CDR1 as LNHDA and CDR2 as SQIVND (reference sequence). The CDR3 spells CASSIDWTSGNDGEQFF. The part of the CDR3 DNA that was read is TGTGCCAGTAGTATAGATTGGACTAGCGGGAATGACGGTGAG.

Note on this clone: From the germline J gene comes the end of the CDR3, since the read stops 3 residues before it. This sequence joins TRBV10-2 and TRBJ1-2; tentatively, D is TRBD1 (6 bases). The CDR3 spans 15 residues. Germline CDR1 is WSHSY and CDR2 is SAAADI. V lost 7 bases to trimming and J lost 2 bases, with 17 bases between them. CDR3 region: CASTVYQGGNYGYTF. The CDR3 DNA, read in part, is TGCGCCAGCACCGTCTACCAAGGGGGAAACTATGGC.

About this clone: The CDR3 goes on 3 residues after the read ends, and that part is filled in from the germline J gene. V usage is TRBV19 and J usage is TRBJ1-2, with 7 bases matching TRBD1. The CDR3 is 14 amino acids. The V segment lost 4 bases and the J segment 5 bases; nucleotides outside the gene matches: 7. The germline CDR1 and CDR2 sequences are LNHDA and SQIVND (reference sequence). The CDR3 loop is CASSTIVDRYGYTF. Incomplete CDR3 DNA: TGTGCCAGTAGTACCATCGTGGACAGGTATGGC.

Turning to this clone: The read ends 3 residues before the CDR3 terminus; that terminus is restored from the germline J gene. The chain combines TRBV2 with TRBJ2-7; possibly TRBD1 or TRBD2 for D (5 bases each). V was cut by 1 base and J by 3 bases, with 10 bases left in between. This CDR3 is 14 amino acids long. Germline CDR1 SNHLY, CDR2 FYNNEI. The part of the CDR3 DNA that was read is TGTGCCAGCAGTGAAGGCGAGGGGTTCTACGAG. Its protein is CASSEGEGFYE. The whole CDR3 protein is CASSEGEGFYEQYF.

Details on this clone: Read sequence stops 3 residues before the CDR3 end, and the germline J gene provides the missing end. The chain links TRBV11-3 to TRBJ2-5, with 7 positions matching TRBD2. J lost 7 bases, V lost 6 bases, and 8 bases had no gene match. Germline V gene sequence: CDR1 SGHNT, CDR2 YENEEA. The CDR3 spans 13 residues. The CDR3 loop is CASSSEKRGTQYF. The sequenced part of the CDR3 DNA is TGTGCCAGCAGTTCCGAGAAGCGGGGGACC.

With regard to this clone: Sequencing ends 3 residues short of the CDR3 end; the germline J gene provides the rest. The chain combines TRBV20-1 with TRBJ2-7; 7 bases agree with TRBD1. J was trimmed by 1 base and V by 3 bases; bases with no gene match: 6. Germline V gives CDR1 DFQATT, CDR2 SNEGSKA (reference sequence). The CDR3 runs 14 residues. CDR3 protein: CSARGTAESYEQYF. The covered CDR3 bases are TGCAGTGCTAGGGGGACAGCGGAGTCCTACGAG.

A word on this clone: The CDR3 end falls 3 residues outside the read, so it is completed with the germline J gene. The chain has TRBV7-2 and TRBJ1-2, with D maybe TRBD1 (5 bases). V lost 0 bases to trimming and J lost 4 bases, with 9 bases between them. CDR1 is SGHTA and CDR2 is FQGNSA in the germline V gene. This CDR3 is 14 amino acids long. The sequenced CDR3 bases are TGTGCCAGCAGCTTAGCGAGCCAGGGCTATGGC. Protein product: CASSLASQGYG. The entire CDR3 protein is CASSLASQGYGYTF.

Concerning this clone: Sequencing ends 3 residues short of the CDR3 end; the germline J gene provides the rest. The chain couples TRBV6-1 to TRBJ1-5; the D gene is possibly TRBD1 (5 bases). CDR3 size: 16 residues. V was clipped by 4 bases and J by 0 bases, with 13 bases between them. CDR1 and CDR2 from the germline V gene are MNHNS and SASEGT. The DNA read from the CDR3 is TGTGCCAGCAGTGCAGGGCGGGGTTATAGCAATCAGCCC. It encodes CASSAGRGYSNQP. The whole CDR3 protein is CASSAGRGYSNQPQHF.

Comments on this clone: The read terminates 3 residues before the CDR3 end, so the remaining end is supplied by the germline J gene. J is TRBJ2-1 and V is TRBV29-1; D remains unclear. There are 16 residues in the CDR3. V gave up 6 bases and J gave up 0 bases, with 18 bases separating them. Looked up from germline, CDR1 is SQVTM and CDR2 is ANQGSEA. The CDR3 protein is CSVRGSLVYSYNEQFF. The DNA read from the CDR3 is TGCAGCGTCCGCGGTTCTCTAGTTTACTCCTACAATGAG.